The entry below gives a single T cell receptor beta chain sequence along with its context. This sample is part of a study of T cells in Graves' hyperthyroidism and ophthalmopathy. TCR beta CDR3 regions were amplified from RNA. First-round RT-PCR with HTBI primers amplified the TCR CDR3 region. TCRdb re-derived calls from the multiplex PCR reads in MiXCR, one entry per CDR3 protein. Of approximately 400,000 distinct CDR3 sequences in the sample, about 14% were seen once. The CDR3 spans 16 residues. Germline V gives CDR1 DFQATT, CDR2 SNEGSKA (reference sequence). Trimming cost V 0 bases and J 0 bases, with 12 bases left between them.

The sample comprised blood. The clonotype originates from a woman in her 30s with Graves' ophthalmopathy. V and J are TRBV20-1 and TRBJ1-3; D is perhaps TRBD1 (5 bases). CDR3 protein: CSARDSRGDSGNTIYF. DNA for the CDR3: TGCAGTGCTAGAGATAGTAGGGGAGACTCTGGAAACACCATATATTTT.